These 5 T cell receptor beta chains originate from one sample sequenced in a study of T cells after yellow fever vaccination. Each CDR3 protein gets one entry after TCRdb re-called the 5' RACE reads with MiXCR. The profile shows around 350,000 distinct CDR3 sequences, 6.2% of them singletons. Sequences were derived from PBMCs, sampled 5 days after the yellow fever booster vaccination. Source of these receptors: a man aged 25 to 40 who received the YFV17D yellow fever vaccine.

The rearrangement links TRBV12-3 or TRBV12-4 to TRBJ2-7, with TRBD2 matching over 10 bases. CDR3 length: 14 amino acids. Trimming at V came to 6 bases and at J to 5 bases, leaving 7 bases not matched to a gene. CDR3 in amino acids: CASSRELAGNEQYF. The CDR3 DNA reads TGTGCCAGCAGCCGGGAACTAGCGGGGAACGAGCAGTACTTC.

The genes are TRBV7-6 and TRBJ1-2; the match to TRBD1 covers 7 bases. CDR3 size: 13 residues. Trimming at V came to 5 bases and at J to 5 bases, leaving 5 bases not matched to a gene. The germline V gene encodes CDR1 SGHVS and CDR2 FNYEAQ. In nucleotides, the CDR3 is TGTGCCAGCAGCCCAGGGACAGAATATGGCTACACCTTC. It encodes CASSPGTEYGYTF.

This clonotype was counted ten times or more. V usage is TRBV5-1 and J usage is TRBJ2-5; D possibly corresponds to TRBD1 (6 bases). Trimming left V 4 bases short and J 4 bases short, with 11 bases between. Germline CDR1 and CDR2: SGHRS and YFSETQ. CDR3 length: 13 amino acids. The CDR3 sequence: CASSRGHIETQYF. In nucleotides, the CDR3 is TGCGCCAGCAGCAGGGGACATATAGAGACCCAGTACTTC.

This clonotype was found a few times. This chain joins TRBV2 and TRBJ2-2; 7 bases agree with TRBD2. In germline, CDR1 is SNHLY, CDR2 FYNNEI. The V segment lost 6 bases and the J segment 7 bases; nucleotides outside the gene matches: 11. This CDR3 is built from 15 residues. The CDR3 spells CASRRSGETFGELFF. The CDR3 nucleotides are TGTGCCAGCAGGAGGAGCGGGGAAACCTTCGGGGAGCTGTTTTTT.

V usage is TRBV7-6 and J usage is TRBJ2-7; 10 bases align to TRBD2. The germline CDR1 and CDR2 sequences are SGHVS and FNYEAQ. CDR3 length: 17 amino acids. V gave up 1 base and J gave up 5 bases; unmatched junction bases: 11. CDR3: CASSLVGLAETSDEQYF. CDR3 nucleotides: TGTGCCAGCAGCTTAGTTGGACTAGCGGAAACATCCGACGAGCAGTACTTC.